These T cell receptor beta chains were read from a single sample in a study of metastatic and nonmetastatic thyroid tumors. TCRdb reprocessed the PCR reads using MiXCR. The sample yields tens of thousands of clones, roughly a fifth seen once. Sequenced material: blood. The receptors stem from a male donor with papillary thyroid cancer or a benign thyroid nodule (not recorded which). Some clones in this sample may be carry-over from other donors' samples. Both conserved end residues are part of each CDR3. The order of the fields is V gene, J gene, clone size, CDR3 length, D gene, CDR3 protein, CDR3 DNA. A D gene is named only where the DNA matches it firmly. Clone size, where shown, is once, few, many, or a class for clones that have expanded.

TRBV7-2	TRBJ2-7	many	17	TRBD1	CASSLVGTGEGTYEQYF	TGTGCCAGCAGCTTAGTTGGGACAGGGGAGGGTACCTACGAGCAGTACTTC
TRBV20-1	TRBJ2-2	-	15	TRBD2	CSALERGYNTGELFF	TGCAGTGCTCTGGAGCGGGGCTACAACACCGGGGAGCTGTTTTTT
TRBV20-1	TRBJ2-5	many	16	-	CSARDLREQGKETQYF	TGCAGTGCTAGAGATCTTAGGGAACAGGGAAAAGAGACCCAGTACTTC
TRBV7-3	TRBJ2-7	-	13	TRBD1	CASSLTGFWEQYF	TGTGCCAGCAGCTTGACAGGGTTTTGGGAGCAGTACTTC
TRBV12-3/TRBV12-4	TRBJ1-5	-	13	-	CASSFLGGHPQHF	TGTGCCAGCAGCTTTCTAGGGGGTCATCCCCAGCATTTT
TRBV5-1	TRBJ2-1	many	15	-	CASSPGEGSYNEQFF	TGCGCCAGCAGCCCCGGAGAAGGCTCCTACAATGAGCAGTTCTTC
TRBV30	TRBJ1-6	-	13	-	CAWRRLNNSPLHF	TGTGCCTGGAGAAGACTTAACAATTCACCCCTCCACTTT
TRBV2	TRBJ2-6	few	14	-	CASRHSSEANVLTF	TGTGCCAGCAGGCACAGCTCTGAGGCCAACGTCCTGACTTTC
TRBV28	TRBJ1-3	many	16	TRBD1	CASSFHQGASGNTIYF	TGTGCCAGCAGTTTTCATCAGGGGGCCTCTGGAAACACCATATATTTT
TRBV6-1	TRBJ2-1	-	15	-	CASSEGNSGHNEQFF	TGTGCCAGCAGTGAAGGCAATAGCGGCCACAATGAGCAGTTCTTC
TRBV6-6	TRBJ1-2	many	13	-	CASSYAGDYGYTF	TGTGCCAGCAGTTACGCCGGTGACTATGGCTACACCTTC
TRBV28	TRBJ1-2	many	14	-	CASSSGGAIYGYTF	TGTGCCAGCAGTTCCGGGGGCGCAATCTATGGCTACACCTTC
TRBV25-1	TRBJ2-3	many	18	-	CASSETGAAIPRTDTQYF	TGTGCCAGCAGTGAGACGGGGGCCGCGATTCCTCGCACAGATACGCAGTATTTT
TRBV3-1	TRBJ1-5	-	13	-	CASSQDFRRPQHF	TGTGCCAGCAGCCAAGATTTCAGGCGGCCCCAGCATTTT
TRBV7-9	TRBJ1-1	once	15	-	CASTPQTGRNTEAFF	TGTGCCAGCACCCCCCAAACCGGGAGGAACACTGAAGCTTTCTTT
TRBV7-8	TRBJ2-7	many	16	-	CASSSPRDSSSYEQYF	TGTGCCAGCAGCTCCCCCCGGGACTCGAGCTCCTACGAGCAGTACTTC
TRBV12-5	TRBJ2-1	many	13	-	CASGFLGYNEQFF	TGTGCTAGTGGTTTCTTAGGGTACAATGAGCAGTTCTTC
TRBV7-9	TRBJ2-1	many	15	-	CASSPTVGSPNEQFF	TGTGCCAGCAGCCCTACGGTGGGGTCCCCCAATGAGCAGTTCTTC